One and the same sample provided the 21 T cell receptor beta chains below, sequenced in a study of regulatory T cells in long-lasting Graves disease. Researchers made TCR beta libraries by using iRepertoire HTBI primers and running Arm-PCR on CDR3 regions. TCRdb used MiXCR to reprocess the multiplex PCR reads, holding one entry per CDR3 protein. The data contain fewer than 550,000 distinct CDR3 sequences, less than 20% of them singletons. Documented time point: newly diagnosed GD, antithyroid drugs for less than 3 months. Following extraction of RNA from PBMCs, that RNA was used to make the TCR library. These same data were also listed under a study on T cells in Graves' hyperthyroidism and ophthalmopathy.

Sample: peripheral blood mononuclear cells (PBMCs), taken at new diagnosis, from a patient treated with antithyroid drugs. The receptors stem from a woman between 18 and 30 years old with Graves disease.

With respect to this clonotype: A far larger clone is only one base removed, so a read error is likely. The rearrangement links TRBV2 to TRBJ2-1; the D gene is possibly TRBD2 (5 bases). The germline V and J ends were trimmed by 6 bases and 10 bases, with 16 bases remaining between them. From germline, CDR1 is SNHLY and CDR2 FYNNEI. The CDR3 is made up of 13 amino acids. The CDR3 reads CASSPRGNGEQFF. The CDR3 DNA is TGTGCCAGCAGCCCTAGAGGGAACGGGGAGCAGTTCTTC.

In this sample, this clonotype turned up many times. The genes are TRBV3-1 and TRBJ2-7; the D is unclear. CDR3 length equals 15 residues. Trimming shortened V by 1 base and J by 2 bases, and 12 bases separated the two germline ends. Germline lookup yields CDR1 LGHDT and CDR2 YNNKEL (reference sequence). The DNA for the CDR3 is TGTGCCAGCAGCCAAGGGCATACGGCCCCCTACGAGCAGTACTTC. Residues: CASSQGHTAPYEQYF.

This clonotype was counted many times. The chain links TRBV5-1 to TRBJ2-1, with 10 bases matching TRBD2. Germline trimming cut 0 bases from V and 5 bases from J; bases unmatched to any gene: 2. The length of the CDR3 is 15 residues. Per germline, CDR1 SGHRS and CDR2 YFSETQ. The CDR3 bases are TGCGCCAGCAGCTTGGCCACTAGCGGGAACAATGAGCAGTTCTTC. It yields the protein CASSLATSGNNEQFF.

This clonotype was seen repeatedly, ten times or more. The chain carries TRBV11-3 and TRBJ2-7, with 7 positions matching TRBD2. Germline trimming cut 5 bases from V and 3 bases from J; bases unmatched to any gene: 7. Germline lookup yields CDR1 SGHNT and CDR2 YENEEA. The CDR3 extends over 14 amino acids. CDR3 region: CASSEGLRGYEQYF. CDR3 nucleotide sequence: TGTGCCAGCAGCGAGGGACTACGGGGCTACGAGCAGTACTTC.

V gene TRBV10-3 combines with J gene TRBJ1-1; D is undetermined. V lost 3 bases to trimming and J lost 6 bases, with 11 bases between them. This CDR3 is 13 amino acids long. CDR1 and CDR2 from the germline V gene are ENHRY and SYGVKD. CDR3 DNA sequence: TGTGCCATCAGTGAAAGCGGACTTGCTGAAGCTTTCTTT. Its protein product is CAISESGLAEAFF.

This clonotype was observed at least ten times. The rearrangement joins TRBV6-1 to TRBJ2-5, with D possibly being TRBD2 (5 bases). This CDR3 has 15 residues. Germline CDR1 is MNHNS and CDR2 is SASEGT. V lost 5 bases to trimming and J lost 9 bases, with 22 bases between them. The CDR3 nucleotides read TGTGCCAGCAGTCCGACTGAGAGGGTCCCCCGGCCCCAGTACTTC. Amino acid sequence: CASSPTERVPRPQYF.

Many counts were recorded for this clonotype. V and J are TRBV7-9 and TRBJ2-7; D remains unclear. The CDR3 has 14 amino acids. The V and J ends lost 4 bases and 1 base respectively, with 11 bases between them. Germline V gene sequence: CDR1 SEHNR, CDR2 FQNEAQ (reference sequence). CDR3 DNA sequence: TGTGCCAGCAGCTCGCATATAAAATCCTACGAGCAGTACTTC. Protein: CASSSHIKSYEQYF. The entire variable domain, with the rest obtained from reference TRBV7-9 and TRBJ2-7, is as follows: DTGVSQNPRHKITKRGQNVTFRCDPISEHNRLYWYRQTLGQGPEFLTYFQNEAQLEKSRLLSDRFSAERPKGSFSTLEIQRTEQGDSAMYLCASSSHIKSYEQYFGPGTRLTVT.

This clonotype was observed many times. This chain connects TRBV20-1 to TRBJ1-1; D not resolved. The CDR3 runs to 17 residues. The ends were cut back, 0 bases at V and 2 bases at J, with 19 bases in the middle. Germline values: CDR1 DFQATT, CDR2 SNEGSKA (reference sequence). The CDR3 DNA follows: TGCAGTGCTAGAGATAATCGAAAGGGCCAACTTAACACTGAAGCTTTCTTT. This translates into CSARDNRKGQLNTEAFF.

This clonotype is a singleton in its sample. A much larger clone differs by one base, so this may be a read error. The J gene is TRBJ1-5, the V gene TRBV20-1; D gene ambiguous. The germline V gene has CDR1 DFQATT and CDR2 SNEGSKA (reference sequence). The CDR3 length is 15 residues. Trimming shortened V by 5 bases and J by 4 bases, and 18 bases separated the two germline ends. The CDR3 sequence: CSAQAPLDGNQPQHF. CDR3 in DNA: TGCAGTGCTCAAGCGCCGTTGGACGGGAATCAGCCCCAGCATTTT.

This clonotype was counted many times. The rearrangement links TRBV12-3 or TRBV12-4 to TRBJ1-1; D not certain. V was trimmed by 5 bases and J by 10 bases, leaving 11 bases between them. The CDR3 runs to 11 residues. CDR3 in DNA: TGTGCCAGCAGTACAGTTCTCGGAGCTTTCTTT. Translating it yields CASSTVLGAFF.

The table lists this clonotype with many counts. The chain uses TRBV5-1 and TRBJ2-7; 8 bases fit TRBD1. V lost 0 bases and J lost 4; bases outside the gene matches: 6. Germline V CDR1 and CDR2: SGHRS, YFSETQ. This CDR3 is 15 amino acids long. The CDR3 region has the DNA TGCGCCAGCAGCTTGGTTCCACAGGGGGAATACGAGCAGTACTTC. This encodes CASSLVPQGEYEQYF. The whole variable domain, filled in from reference TRBV5-1 and TRBJ2-7, reads KAGVTQTPRYLIKTRGQQVTLSCSPISGHRSVSWYQQTPGQGLQFLFEYFSETQRNKGNFPGRFSGRQFSNSRSEMNVSTLELGDSALYLCASSLVPQGEYEQYFGPGTRLTVT.

This clonotype came up many times. The V call is TRBV20-1, the J call TRBJ2-4; no clear D. The V end lost 1 base, the J end lost 7 bases, and 11 bases lay between the germline ends. Germline lookup yields CDR1 DFQATT and CDR2 SNEGSKA (reference sequence). The CDR3 spans 13 residues. The CDR3 nucleotides read TGCAGTGCTAGAGGAAGGACCTATAACATTCAGTACTTC. This translates into CSARGRTYNIQYF.

This clonotype was recorded at least ten times. V and J are TRBV28 and TRBJ2-3, with 12 nucleotides matching TRBD1. Germline lookup yields CDR1 MDHEN and CDR2 SYDVKM. CDR3 size: 15 residues. The junction had 7 bases not matched to a gene; V was cut back by 6 bases and J by 6 bases. CDR3 nucleotide sequence: TGTGCCAGCAGCCGAGGGACAGGGGGCTTGGATACGCAGTATTTT. This codes for CASSRGTGGLDTQYF. Full variable domain (remainder filled in from reference TRBV28 and TRBJ2-3): DVKVTQSSRYLVKRTGEKVFLECVQDMDHENMFWYRQDPGLGLRLIYFSYDVKMKEKGDIPEGYSVSREKKERFSLILESASTNQTSMYLCASSRGTGGLDTQYFGPGTRLTVL.

This clonotype was observed many times. The gene calls are TRBV7-2 and TRBJ2-5; 7 bases agree with TRBD2. The J segment lost 4 bases and the V segment lost 0 bases, leaving 5 bases of the junction unmatched. The CDR3 length is 15 residues. Germline assignment: CDR1 SGHTA and CDR2 FQGNSA. In DNA form, the CDR3 reads TGTGCCAGCAGCTTAGCGCAGGTAGCGGGAGAGACCCAGTACTTC. This translates into CASSLAQVAGETQYF.

This clonotype has at least ten counts. V usage is TRBV20-1 and J usage is TRBJ2-1; no clear D gene. The CDR3 totals 11 residues. Germline V gene sequence: CDR1 DFQATT, CDR2 SNEGSKA (reference sequence). With 5 bases removed from V and 4 bases from J, the gap between germline ends came to 6 bases. The CDR3 region is CSADRYNEQFF. Here the CDR3 DNA reads TGCAGTGCTGATCGTTACAATGAGCAGTTCTTC.

This clonotype was detected many times. The chain uses TRBV7-2 and TRBJ2-3; D remains unclear. Trimming left V 2 bases short and J 0 bases short, with 9 bases between. CDR3 length equals 15 residues. Germline V gives CDR1 SGHTA, CDR2 FQGNSA. The CDR3 DNA reads TGTGCCAGCAGCTTATCGGGTGGGAGCACAGATACGCAGTATTTT. It yields the protein CASSLSGGSTDTQYF.

J is TRBJ2-1 and V is TRBV28, with D hard to call. V was cut by 5 bases and J by 5 bases, with 16 bases left in between. Germline V lookup: CDR1 MDHEN, CDR2 SYDVKM. This CDR3 has 15 residues. CDR3 residues: CASSLTSTHNNEQFF. The CDR3, as DNA: TGTGCCAGCAGTCTTACGAGTACCCATAACAATGAGCAGTTCTTC.

This clonotype was counted a few times. The V and J genes are TRBV4-1 and TRBJ2-1; 11 bases map to TRBD2. Germline CDR1 is MGHRA and CDR2 is YSYEKL. V was pared by 3 bases and J by 7 bases, with 5 bases of the junction left unmatched. This CDR3 spans 15 amino acids. The CDR3 reads CASSQSLAGGNEQFF. The CDR3 DNA sequence: TGCGCCAGCAGCCAGTCTTTAGCGGGAGGGAATGAGCAGTTCTTC.

J is TRBJ2-6 and V is TRBV6-1; D unclear. This CDR3 comprises 15 residues. Trimming took off 5 bases at V and 2 bases at J, with 10 bases between the two ends. Germline V gives CDR1 MNHNS, CDR2 SASEGT. The CDR3 spells CASSLTDPGANVLTF. CDR3 in DNA: TGTGCCAGCAGTCTAACAGATCCTGGGGCCAACGTCCTGACTTTC.

The genes are TRBV9 and TRBJ1-5; 7 bases are shared with TRBD1. Germline-derived CDR1 and CDR2 are SGDLS and YYNGEE. The V segment lost 0 bases and the J segment 5 bases; nucleotides outside the gene matches: 5. There are 15 residues in the CDR3. The CDR3 here is CASSVGGDRDQPQHF. DNA for the CDR3: TGTGCCAGCAGCGTAGGAGGAGACAGGGATCAGCCCCAGCATTTT. Full variable domain (outside the CDR3, taken from reference TRBV9 and TRBJ1-5): DSGVTQTPKHLITATGQRVTLRCSPRSGDLSVYWYQQSLDQGLQFLIQYYNGEERAKGNILERFSAQQFPDLHSELNLSSLELGDSALYFCASSVGGDRDQPQHFGDGTRLSIL.

This clonotype was seen repeatedly, ten times or more. The rearrangement links TRBV28 to TRBJ1-2; TRBD1 is a possible D gene (5 bases). This CDR3 contains 17 residues. Germline V gene data show CDR1 as MDHEN and CDR2 as SYDVKM. The V end was cut by 5 bases, the J end by 2 bases, with 21 bases between. The CDR3 spells CASSAGTAIGLNYGYTF. For the CDR3, the DNA is TGTGCCAGCAGTGCCGGGACGGCCATAGGGCTCAACTATGGCTACACCTTC.